Presented here are 20 T cell receptor beta chains from one specimen sequenced in a study of PD-1 blockade in classical Hodgkin lymphoma. No patient escaped relapse after autologous stem cell transplantation, and brentuximab vedotin exposure varied. This table comes from immunoSEQ multiplex PCR, and its TCRdb copy is limited to in-frame clones, with some not included. The sample has tens of thousands of clones; roughly 70% are singletons. The source was peripheral blood mononuclear cells (PBMCs), collected before the second cycle of nivolumab. The receptors were gathered from a human donor with classical Hodgkin lymphoma.

By its share, this clone is medium-sized (0.01 to 0.1%). This chain links TRBV4-2 with TRBJ2-7; D not certain. Trimming cost V 1 base and J 7 bases, with 8 bases left between them. Germline assignment: CDR1 LGHNA and CDR2 YNFKEQ. This CDR3 comprises 12 residues. In nucleotides, the CDR3 is TGTGCCAGCAGCCAAGGACTCGGGGAGCAGTACTTC. Translated: CASSQGLGEQYF.

This chain uses TRBV11-2 with TRBJ1-1; D is uncertain. Between the trimmed V and J ends, which lost 0 bases and 6 bases, there was a span of 8 bases. The CDR3 extends over 13 amino acids. Per germline, CDR1 SGHAT and CDR2 FQNNGV. The CDR3 loop is CASSLDRRAEAFF. The CDR3, as DNA: TGTGCCAGCAGCTTAGACAGGAGGGCTGAAGCTTTCTTT.

The DNA of the CDR3 is TGTGCCAGCAGCGGGAGGGAGAACACTGAAGCTTTCTTT. It specifies CASSGRENTEAFF. This rearrangement joins TRBV9 to TRBJ1-1; D not certain. Between the trimmed V and J ends, which lost 3 bases and 1 base, there was a span of 7 bases. The germline V gene has CDR1 SGDLS and CDR2 YYNGEE. The CDR3 runs 13 residues.

This rearrangement joins TRBV5-4 to TRBJ1-5; no clear D. V was pared by 9 bases and J by 0 bases, with 13 bases between. Germline CDR1 SGHNT, CDR2 YYREEE (reference sequence). The CDR3 runs 14 residues. CDR3 bases: TGTGCCACAACTGACGCCTTTAGCAATCAGCCCCAGCATTTT. As protein: CATTDAFSNQPQHF.

By share of the sample, this clone is medium-sized. The chain employs TRBV10-3 and TRBJ1-1; D possibly corresponds to TRBD1 (6 bases). Germline V gene data show CDR1 as ENHRY and CDR2 as SYGVKD. The V gene lost 3 bases and the J gene lost 2 bases, with 16 bases spanning the gap. CDR3 length equals 16 residues. This chain's CDR3 is CAISENPRTANTEAFF. In nucleotides, the CDR3 is TGTGCCATCAGTGAAAACCCCCGGACAGCCAACACTGAAGCTTTCTTT.

J is TRBJ2-1 and V is TRBV5-6; D remains unclear. CDR3 length equals 16 residues. Germline values: CDR1 SGHDT, CDR2 YYEEEE. Trimming shortened V by 1 base and J by 3 bases, and 14 bases separated the two germline ends. CDR3 bases: TGTGCCAGCAGCTTGAAGGCGGCCTTGGGCTACAATGAGCAGTTCTTC. Translated, it gives CASSLKAALGYNEQFF.

A few counts support this clone. The V call is TRBV6-5, the J call TRBJ2-5; D unresolved. The V gene's germline CDR1 is MNHEY and CDR2 SVGAGI. The CDR3 is made up of 14 amino acids. With 2 bases removed from V and 2 bases from J, the gap between germline ends came to 9 bases. The CDR3 sequence is CASSYGPQQETQYF. The CDR3, as DNA: TGTGCCAGCAGTTACGGCCCCCAGCAAGAGACCCAGTACTTC.

CDR3 nucleotides: TGTGCCAGTAGTATGGAGGGACAGGTCAATCAGCCCCAGCATTTT. This translates into CASSMEGQVNQPQHF. The chain combines TRBV19 with TRBJ1-5; 8 nucleotides match TRBD1. Germline V CDR1 and CDR2: LNHDA, SQIVND (reference sequence). The length of the CDR3 is 15 residues. Losses at the gene ends were 3 bases for V and 3 bases for J; bases not matched to a gene: 4.

The chain recombines TRBV21-1 with TRBJ2-2; the table's D call, TRBD1, has no DNA check behind it. TRBV21-1 is a known pseudogene. The CDR3 totals 16 residues. The CDR3 loop reads CASIPQTGRNTGELFF. CDR3 DNA: TGTGCCAGCATCCCTCAGACAGGCCGGAACACCGGGGAGCTGTTTTTT.

This chain uses TRBV27 with TRBJ2-7; D unresolved. The V gene lost 6 bases and the J gene lost 8 bases, with 11 bases spanning the gap. The CDR3 covers 11 residues. Germline loops: CDR1 MNHEY, CDR2 SMNVEV (reference sequence). The CDR3 DNA is TGTGCCAGCAGCGACCTCGGGCAGCAGTACTTC. Protein product: CASSDLGQQYF.

The genes are TRBV7-9 and TRBJ1-2; 11 nucleotides align to TRBD1. CDR3 size: 16 residues. Per germline, CDR1 SEHNR and CDR2 FQNEAQ (reference sequence). The ends lost 5 bases at V and 7 bases at J; junction bases unmatched: 12. CDR3 loop: CASSPVGTGGNPGYTF. DNA of the CDR3: TGTGCCAGCAGCCCAGTCGGGACAGGGGGGAATCCTGGCTACACCTTC.

This chain joins TRBV5-1 and TRBJ1-2, with 9 bases identical to TRBD1. The CDR3 sequence is 15 residues long. Germline lookup yields CDR1 SGHRS and CDR2 YFSETQ. V shed 3 bases, J shed 3 bases, and the junction held 6 bases outside the gene matches. CDR3 sequence reads: CASSWGTGWDYGYTF. The CDR3 DNA sequence: TGCGCCAGCAGCTGGGGGACAGGGTGGGACTATGGCTACACCTTC.

This chain connects TRBV6-6 to TRBJ1-2; no clear D. Looked up from germline, CDR1 is MNHNY and CDR2 is SVGAGI (reference sequence). This CDR3 spans 14 amino acids. V was cut by 0 bases and J by 7 bases, with 12 bases left in between. CDR3 residues: CASSYSPTYGGYTF. CDR3 nucleotides: TGTGCCAGCAGTTACTCGCCGACCTACGGTGGCTACACCTTC.

This chain connects TRBV14 to TRBJ2-7; D possibly corresponds to TRBD2 (5 bases). Per the germline V gene, CDR1 is SGHDN and CDR2 is FVKESK. V gave up 0 bases and J gave up 5 bases, with 14 bases separating them. The CDR3 totals 15 residues. CDR3 residues: CASSQDLRLAHEQYF. In DNA, the CDR3 is TGTGCCAGCAGCCAAGATCTGCGGCTAGCCCACGAGCAGTACTTC. The whole variable domain, filled in from reference TRBV14 and TRBJ2-7, reads EAGVTQFPSHSVIEKGQTVTLRCDPISGHDNLYWYRRVMGKEIKFLLHFVKESKQDESGMPNNRFLAERTGGTYSTLKVQPAELEDSGVYFCASSQDLRLAHEQYFGPGTRLTVT.

This clone was seen a handful of times. This rearrangement joins TRBV30 to TRBJ1-1; D unresolved. The V end was cut by 5 bases, the J end by 4 bases, with 11 bases between. Germline CDR1 reads GTSNPN; CDR2 reads SVGIG (reference sequence). This CDR3 is built from 12 residues. CDR3 in DNA: TGTGCCTGGGGGAGAAGCGGCACTGAAGCTTTCTTT. Protein product: CAWGRSGTEAFF.

V and J are TRBV6-5 and TRBJ2-7, with a possible D match to TRBD1 (6 bases). CDR3 length equals 11 residues. Germline loops: CDR1 MNHEY, CDR2 SVGAGI. V dropped 6 bases and J dropped 6 bases, with 9 bases sitting between them. Written as DNA, the CDR3 is TGTGCCAGCAGGGACAGCGGCGAGCAGTACTTC. Translated, it gives CASRDSGEQYF.

Only one count was recorded for this clone. This sequence joins TRBV15 and TRBJ2-2, with a weak D call TRBD1 (6 bases). The CDR3 is made up of 16 amino acids. V lost 1 base and J lost 1, with 10 bases in between. CDR1 is LNHNV and CDR2 is YYDKDF in the germline V gene (reference sequence). CDR3 nucleotides: TGTGCCACCAGCAGAGTTGGGGGCTTGAACACCGGGGAGCTGTTTTTT. This codes for CATSRVGGLNTGELFF.

V is TRBV19 and J is TRBJ1-5, with D unresolved. The V gene's germline CDR1 is LNHDA and CDR2 SQIVND (reference sequence). There are 13 residues in the CDR3. V gave up 2 bases and J gave up 3 bases, with 5 bases separating them. The CDR3 sequence is CASSILANQPQHF. The CDR3 coding sequence is TGTGCCAGTAGTATACTTGCCAATCAGCCCCAGCATTTT.

This clone counts as medium-sized. The V and J genes are TRBV5-6 and TRBJ2-7; 11 bases line up with TRBD1. The germline V gene has CDR1 SGHDT and CDR2 YYEEEE. The J segment lost 0 bases and the V segment lost 3 bases, leaving 14 bases of the junction unmatched. The CDR3 runs to 19 residues. The CDR3 loop reads CASSSDGTGGIPSSYEQYF. The CDR3 coding sequence is TGTGCCAGCAGCTCGGACGGGACAGGGGGAATCCCAAGCTCCTACGAGCAGTACTTC.

This clone is a singleton in its sample. V gene TRBV5-3 combines with J gene TRBJ2-1, with D perhaps matching TRBD2 (5 bases). TRBV5-3 is annotated as an ORF whose role is uncertain. V shed 2 bases and J shed 6 bases, with 15 bases lying between them. The CDR3 length is 15 residues. CDR3 sequence (DNA): TGTGCCAGAAGCTTAGGGCTAGCCTCCAGCAATGAGCAGTTCTTC. It translates to CARSLGLASSNEQFF.